This T cell receptor (beta chain) was observed in a study of spatial heterogeneity in lung cancer. Study context: Fewer alpha-chain than beta-chain sequences were consistently detected. An average of more than ten raw reads was observed per unique TCR and UMI combination.

A unique molecular identifier was carried by every single TCR cDNA molecule. Each CDR3 protein is one row after TCRdb ran MiXCR on the 5' RACE reads. The table lists more than 30,000 distinct CDR3 sequences, about 6% of them singletons. This CDR3 is built from 15 residues. The V end was cut by 2 bases, the J end by 4 bases, with 9 bases between. From germline, CDR1 is KGHSH and CDR2 LQKENI. Time point: sample taken at primary tumor resection. The sequenced material consisted of unsorted whole RNA from tumor, nontumor lung or frozen PBMC. This clonotype was counted ten times or more. This clonotype originated in a male donor with early-stage non-small cell lung cancer. Material: PBMCs, obtained at surgery. The rearrangement joins TRBV18 to TRBJ1-6; no definite D call. CDR3 sequence (DNA): TGTGCCAGCTCACCATCAGGAGATTATAATTCACCCCTCCACTTT. This translates into CASSPSGDYNSPLHF.